The 13 T cell receptor beta chains reported below all come from one sample, sequenced in a study of CXCR3-negative and CXCR3-positive naive CD8 T cells. The TRB libraries of cDNA were built by UMI-labeled 5' RACE. TCRdb reprocessed the 5' RACE reads; each CDR3 protein has one entry and no DNA is given. Recorded for this sample: approximately 70,000 distinct CDR3 sequences. The sequenced sample was naive CXCR3- CD8+ T cells from blood. Subset noted: CD45RO-CCR7+CD27+CD95- naive CD8+ T cells lacking CXCR3 (TNR3-). All receptors derive from a human donor in good health. Some clones in this sample may be carry-over from other donors' samples.

This chain joins TRBV5-4 and TRBJ2-1; TCRdb's D gene call, TRBD1, goes unchecked for lack of DNA. Germline V gives CDR1 SGHNT, CDR2 YYREEE (reference sequence). CDR3 length: 14 residues. CDR3 protein: CAMSRGPPYNEQFF.

The chain uses TRBV19 and TRBJ2-4; absent DNA, TCRdb's TRBD1 call cannot be checked. The CDR3 has 18 amino acids. Germline V CDR1 and CDR2: LNHDA, SQIVND (reference sequence). The CDR3 reads CASSIARLGTGAKNIQYF.

The chain recombines TRBV6-2 or TRBV6-3 with TRBJ1-1; TCRdb picks TRBD1, but there is no DNA to check that call. This CDR3 is built from 13 residues. CDR1 and CDR2 (germline): MNHEY, SVGEGT. This chain's CDR3 is CASSYQGFTEAFF.

The rearrangement joins TRBV7-9 to TRBJ2-5; TCRdb's D call of TRBD1 is untestable without DNA. Germline V gene data show CDR1 as SEHNR and CDR2 as FQNEAQ (reference sequence). The CDR3 runs to 15 residues. CDR3 in amino acids: CASSLGFGAQETQYF.

The CDR3 reads CASSSVRESNQPQHF. This chain connects TRBV12-3 or TRBV12-4 to TRBJ1-5; TCRdb picks TRBD1, but there is no DNA to check that call. The CDR3 contains 15 residues.

The chain uses TRBV7-2 and TRBJ2-7; TCRdb calls TRBD1, which cannot be checked without DNA. CDR1 is SGHTA, CDR2 FQGNSA, per germline. This CDR3 comprises 16 residues. This CDR3 reads CASSLDGQGAYYEQYF.

The rearrangement uses TRBV11-2 and TRBJ2-1; TCRdb's assignment of TRBD2 cannot be checked, as there is no DNA. This CDR3 comprises 14 residues. Germline V gene lookup returns CDR1 SGHAT and CDR2 FQNNGV. The CDR3 sequence: CASSPWVAGDEQFF.

CDR3 in amino acids: CSVRVGSGETQYF. The rearrangement uses TRBV29-1 and TRBJ2-5. Germline CDR1 reads SQVTM; CDR2 reads ANQGSEA. The CDR3 is made up of 13 amino acids.

The V and J genes are TRBV5-1 and TRBJ2-2; the D call of TRBD2 rests on TCRdb alone, since no DNA is present to check it. This CDR3 is built from 16 residues. Germline V CDR1 and CDR2: SGHRS, YFSETQ. The CDR3 loop is CASSPSTSTRTGELFF. The entire variable domain, with the rest obtained from reference TRBV5-1 and TRBJ2-2, is as follows: KAGVTQTPRYLIKTRGQQVTLSCSPISGHRSVSWYQQTPGQGLQFLFEYFSETQRNKGNFPGRFSGRQFSNSRSEMNVSTLELGDSALYLCASSPSTSTRTGELFFGEGSRLTVL.

The chain is built from TRBV25-1 and TRBJ2-5. CDR1 MGHDK and CDR2 SYGVNS come from the germline V gene. This CDR3 is 12 amino acids long. The chain's CDR3 is CASSGRRETQYF.

This chain connects TRBV7-9 to TRBJ2-1; TCRdb returns TRBD2, unconfirmable since there is no DNA. The germline V gene encodes CDR1 SEHNR and CDR2 FQNEAQ (reference sequence). The CDR3 is made up of 15 amino acids. The CDR3 protein is CASSPRVAASNEQFF.

The chain combines TRBV20-1 with TRBJ2-5; TCRdb's D gene call, TRBD2, goes unchecked for lack of DNA. CDR3 length equals 16 residues. The germline V gene has CDR1 DFQATT and CDR2 SNEGSKA (reference sequence). The CDR3 loop is CSARGTSGGGGETQYF.

The chain combines TRBV29-1 with TRBJ2-7; there is no DNA to check the TCRdb D call of TRBD1. Germline loops: CDR1 SQVTM, CDR2 ANQGSEA. The CDR3 length is 15 residues. This CDR3 reads CSVIHRDRGSYEQYF.